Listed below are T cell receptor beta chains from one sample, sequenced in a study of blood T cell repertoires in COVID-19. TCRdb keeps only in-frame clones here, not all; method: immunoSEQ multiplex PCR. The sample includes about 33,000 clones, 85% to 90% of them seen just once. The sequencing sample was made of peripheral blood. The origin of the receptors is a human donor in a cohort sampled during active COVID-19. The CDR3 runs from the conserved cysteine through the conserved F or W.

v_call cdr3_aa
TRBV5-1 CASSLGGGFDEQYF
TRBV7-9 CASSSRDSQETQYF
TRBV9 CASSGAQGRNYGYTF
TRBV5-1 CASLGTATDTQYF
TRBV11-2 CASSPLLRQSYEQYF
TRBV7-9 CASSQGTGGIYEQYF
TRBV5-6 CASSLKLGAASTDTQYF
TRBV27 CATKEAGGLTYEQYF
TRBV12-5 CASGLGPYPGTGGGDQPQHF
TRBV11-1 CASTGVQGDQETQYF
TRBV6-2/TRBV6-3 CASSYLLGGSQPQHF
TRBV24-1 CATSDTPAGRVASYEQYF
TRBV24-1 CATRTGQTFVSPLHF
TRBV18 CASSPRTSGSFGDTQYF
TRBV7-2 CASSLVLRSDTQYF
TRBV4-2 CASSQDQAGRYSGELFF
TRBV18 CASSPPTGTPTDTQYF
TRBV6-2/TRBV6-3 CASSYSGRVYGYTF
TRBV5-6 CASSLSTSGTRSSYNEQFF
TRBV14 CASSQGLGPYEQYF
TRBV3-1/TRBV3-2 CASSQGRGRAQPQHF
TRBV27 CASSLSGTGVGSPLHF
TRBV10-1 CASTLLAGAVSYEQYF
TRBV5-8 CASSLFGGGNPFPYEQYF
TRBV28 CASNRVVSGSYEQFF
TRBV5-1 CASSGEDRPHETQYF
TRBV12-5 CASGPGQGGNEQFF
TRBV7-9 CASAYGGGQPFGNTIYF
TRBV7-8 CASSRGQGTYNEQFF
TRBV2 CASKPQRGHTDTQYF